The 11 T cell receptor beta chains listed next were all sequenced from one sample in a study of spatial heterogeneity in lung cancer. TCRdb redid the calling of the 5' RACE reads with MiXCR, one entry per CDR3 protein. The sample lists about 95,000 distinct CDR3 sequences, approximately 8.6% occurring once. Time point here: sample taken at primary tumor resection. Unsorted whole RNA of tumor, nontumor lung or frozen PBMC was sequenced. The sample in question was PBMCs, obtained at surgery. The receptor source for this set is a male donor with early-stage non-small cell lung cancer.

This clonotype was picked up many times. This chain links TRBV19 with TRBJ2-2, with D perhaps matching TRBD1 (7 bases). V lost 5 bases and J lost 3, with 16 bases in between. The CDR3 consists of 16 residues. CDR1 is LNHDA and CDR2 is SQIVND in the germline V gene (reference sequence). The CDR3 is CASSPRGRGDTGELFF. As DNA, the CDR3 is TGTGCCAGTAGTCCTCGAGGCAGGGGGGACACCGGGGAGCTGTTTTTT.

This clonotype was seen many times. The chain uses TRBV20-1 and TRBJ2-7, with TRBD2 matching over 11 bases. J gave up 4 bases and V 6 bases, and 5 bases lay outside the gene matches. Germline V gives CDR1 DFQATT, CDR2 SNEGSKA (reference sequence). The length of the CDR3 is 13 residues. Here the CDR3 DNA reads TGCAGTGCCGCTAGCGGGAGGAATTACGAGCAGTACTTC. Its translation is CSAASGRNYEQYF.

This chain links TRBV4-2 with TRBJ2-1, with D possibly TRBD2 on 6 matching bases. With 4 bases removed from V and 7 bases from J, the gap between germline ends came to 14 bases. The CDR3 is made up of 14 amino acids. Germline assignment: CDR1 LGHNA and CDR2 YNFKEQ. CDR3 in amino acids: CASSPPGGRNEQFF. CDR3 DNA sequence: TGTGCCAGCAGCCCCCCCGGAGGGAGGAATGAGCAGTTCTTC.

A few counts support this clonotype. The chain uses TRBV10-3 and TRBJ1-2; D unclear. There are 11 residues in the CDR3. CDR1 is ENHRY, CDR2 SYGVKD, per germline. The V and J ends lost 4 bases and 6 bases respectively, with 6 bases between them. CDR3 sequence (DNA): TGTGCCATCAGTGTCCAGGATGGCTACACCTTC. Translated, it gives CAISVQDGYTF.

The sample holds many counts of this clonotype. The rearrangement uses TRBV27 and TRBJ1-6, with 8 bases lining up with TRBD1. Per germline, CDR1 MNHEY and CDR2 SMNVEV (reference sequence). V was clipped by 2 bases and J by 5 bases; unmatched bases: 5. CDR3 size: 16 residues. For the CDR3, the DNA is TGTGCCAGCAGTTTAGGAGTGACAGGGGATAATTCACCCCTCCACTTT. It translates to CASSLGVTGDNSPLHF.

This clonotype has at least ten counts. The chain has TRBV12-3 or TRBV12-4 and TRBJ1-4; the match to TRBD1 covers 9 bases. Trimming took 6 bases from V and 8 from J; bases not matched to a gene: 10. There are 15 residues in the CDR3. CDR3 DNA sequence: TGTGCCAGCAGATTTATGGGGACAGGGCGGGAAAAACTGTTTTTT. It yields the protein CASRFMGTGREKLFF.

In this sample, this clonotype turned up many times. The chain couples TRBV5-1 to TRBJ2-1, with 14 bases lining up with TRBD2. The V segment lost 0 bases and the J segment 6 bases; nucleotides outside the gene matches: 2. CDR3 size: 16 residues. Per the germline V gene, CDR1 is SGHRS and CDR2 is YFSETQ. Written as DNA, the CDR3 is TGCGCCAGCAGCTTGGTGACTAGCGGGAGGGCCAATGAGCAGTTCTTC. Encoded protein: CASSLVTSGRANEQFF.

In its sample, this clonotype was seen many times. The chain's CDR3 is CASTRALVNQPQHF. The CDR3 bases are TGTGCCAGTACCCGGGCCCTCGTTAATCAGCCCCAGCATTTT. The chain uses TRBV19 and TRBJ1-5; no reliable D call. From germline, CDR1 is LNHDA and CDR2 SQIVND (reference sequence). CDR3 length equals 14 residues. V lost 7 bases to trimming and J lost 4 bases, with 14 bases between them.

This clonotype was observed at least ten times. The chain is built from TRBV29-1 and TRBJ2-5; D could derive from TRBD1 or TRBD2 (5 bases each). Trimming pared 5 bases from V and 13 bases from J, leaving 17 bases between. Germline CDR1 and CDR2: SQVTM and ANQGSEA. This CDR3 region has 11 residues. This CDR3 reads CSVTRDPKPYF. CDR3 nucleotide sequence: TGCAGCGTTACCCGGGACCCCAAACCGTACTTC. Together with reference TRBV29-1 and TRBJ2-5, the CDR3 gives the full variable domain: SAVISQKPSRDICQRGTSLTIQCQVDSQVTMMFWYRQQPGQSLTLIATANQGSEATYESGFVIDKFPISRPNLTFSTLTVSNMSPEDSSIYLCSVTRDPKPYFGPGTRLLVL.

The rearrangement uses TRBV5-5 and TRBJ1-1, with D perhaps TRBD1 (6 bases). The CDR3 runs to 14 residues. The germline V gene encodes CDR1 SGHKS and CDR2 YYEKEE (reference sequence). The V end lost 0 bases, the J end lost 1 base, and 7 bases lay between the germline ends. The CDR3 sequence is CASSLVQGNTEAFF. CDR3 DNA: TGTGCCAGCAGCTTGGTACAGGGGAACACTGAAGCTTTCTTT.

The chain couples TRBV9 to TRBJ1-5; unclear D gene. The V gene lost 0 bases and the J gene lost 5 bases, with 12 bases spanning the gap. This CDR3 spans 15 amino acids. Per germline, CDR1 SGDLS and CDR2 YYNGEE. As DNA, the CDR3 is TGTGCCAGCAGCGTAGGGGATTCGGGATATCAGCCCCAGCATTTT. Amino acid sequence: CASSVGDSGYQPQHF. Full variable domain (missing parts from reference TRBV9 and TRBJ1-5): DSGVTQTPKHLITATGQRVTLRCSPRSGDLSVYWYQQSLDQGLQFLIQYYNGEERAKGNILERFSAQQFPDLHSELNLSSLELGDSALYFCASSVGDSGYQPQHFGDGTRLSIL.